These T cell receptor beta chains were read from a single sample in a study of T cells in Graves' hyperthyroidism and ophthalmopathy. TCRdb reprocessed the multiplex PCR reads with MiXCR, giving one entry per CDR3 protein. This sample has about 410,000 distinct CDR3 sequences, with roughly 14% found just once. The sample taken for sequencing was blood. Receptor source: a man aged 18 to 29 with Graves' ophthalmopathy. CDR3s include the opening cysteine and the closing phenylalanine or tryptophan. A D gene is named only where the DNA matches it firmly. A clone size is listed for some rows: how often the clone was seen (once, few, many), or a class if it is expanded.

v_gene: TRBV7-9
d_gene: .
j_gene: TRBJ2-3
abundance: many
CDR3nt: TGTGCCAGCAGCTTAGTTAGGACCCTGGGGGGCCTATCTGGAGATACGCAGTATTTT
CDR3aa: CASSLVRTLGGLSGDTQYF

v_gene: TRBV20-1
d_gene: .
j_gene: TRBJ2-7
abundance: many
CDR3nt: TGCAGCCCCGCCAACTCCTACGAGCAGTACTTC
CDR3aa: CSPANSYEQYF

v_gene: TRBV6-2/TRBV6-3
d_gene: .
j_gene: TRBJ2-1
abundance: few
CDR3nt: TGTGCCAGCAGCGAGATAGTCGAGCAGTTCTTC
CDR3aa: CASSEIVEQFF

v_gene: TRBV15
d_gene: .
j_gene: TRBJ2-6
abundance: few
CDR3nt: TGTGCCACCAGCAGAGGTGCTGGGGCCAACGTCCTGACTTTC
CDR3aa: CATSRGAGANVLTF

v_gene: TRBV20-1
d_gene: TRBD1
j_gene: TRBJ1-2
abundance: many
CDR3nt: TGCAGTGCCCCCCTAGGGACAGGCTATGGCTACACCTTC
CDR3aa: CSAPLGTGYGYTF

v_gene: TRBV5-6
d_gene: .
j_gene: TRBJ2-7
abundance: many
CDR3nt: TGTGCCAGCAGCTTCACGAATTCAGGGGCCGAGCAGTACTTC
CDR3aa: CASSFTNSGAEQYF

v_gene: TRBV7-9
d_gene: TRBD1
j_gene: TRBJ2-7
abundance: .
CDR3nt: TGTGCCAGCAGCCAGACAGGGGGGCCCTACGGGCAGTACTTC
CDR3aa: CASSQTGGPYGQYF

v_gene: TRBV9
d_gene: .
j_gene: TRBJ1-1
abundance: few
CDR3nt: TGTGCCAGCAGCCCCGCGGGCGCCATGAACACTGAAGCTTTCTTT
CDR3aa: CASSPAGAMNTEAFF

v_gene: TRBV12-3/TRBV12-4
d_gene: .
j_gene: TRBJ1-2
abundance: many
CDR3nt: TGTGCCAGCAACTCAGGGGCCGGCTACACCTTC
CDR3aa: CASNSGAGYTF

v_gene: TRBV27
d_gene: .
j_gene: TRBJ1-4
abundance: few
CDR3nt: TGTGCCAGCAAACCGATTGGATCTAATGAAAAACTGTTTTTT
CDR3aa: CASKPIGSNEKLFF

v_gene: TRBV7-8
d_gene: .
j_gene: TRBJ2-2
abundance: many
CDR3nt: TGTGCCAGCAGCTGGCCCAGATATGACAGGACGAACACCGGGGAGCTGTTTTTT
CDR3aa: CASSWPRYDRTNTGELFF

v_gene: TRBV20-1
d_gene: TRBD1
j_gene: TRBJ2-1
abundance: .
CDR3nt: TGCAGTGCTAGTTTGACAGGGGCCCACAATGAGCAGTTCTTC
CDR3aa: CSASLTGAHNEQFF

v_gene: TRBV6-5
d_gene: .
j_gene: TRBJ1-6
abundance: .
CDR3nt: TGTGCCAGCAGTTACAAGGTGCCAGGGAGGGATTCACCCCTCCACTTT
CDR3aa: CASSYKVPGRDSPLHF

v_gene: TRBV30
d_gene: TRBD2
j_gene: TRBJ2-3
abundance: many
CDR3nt: TGTGCCTGGATCAGAACGGGAGGCCTCGCAGATACGCAGTATTTT
CDR3aa: CAWIRTGGLADTQYF

v_gene: TRBV10-1
d_gene: .
j_gene: TRBJ1-4
abundance: .
CDR3nt: TGTGCCATCAGTGACCGAGGACAAAGTAATGAAAAACTGTTTTTT
CDR3aa: CAISDRGQSNEKLFF

v_gene: TRBV10-1
d_gene: TRBD1
j_gene: TRBJ2-5
abundance: many
CDR3nt: TGCGCCAGCAGTACCGGGACAGTAGGCGAGACCCAGTACTTC
CDR3aa: CASSTGTVGETQYF

v_gene: TRBV6-1
d_gene: TRBD2
j_gene: TRBJ2-2
abundance: many
CDR3nt: TGTGCCAGCAGAGGGACTAGCGGTAGCACCGGGGAGCTGTTTTTT
CDR3aa: CASRGTSGSTGELFF

v_gene: TRBV11-3
d_gene: .
j_gene: TRBJ2-1
abundance: many
CDR3nt: TGTGCCAGCAGTCTCTCCCAGGGGGACTTGGGGTTTCGGCAGTTCTTC
CDR3aa: CASSLSQGDLGFRQFF

v_gene: TRBV20-1
d_gene: .
j_gene: TRBJ2-3
abundance: many
CDR3nt: TGCAGTGCGGAGAGTAGGCTCGGCCGGGATACGCAGTATTTT
CDR3aa: CSAESRLGRDTQYF

v_gene: TRBV30
d_gene: .
j_gene: TRBJ2-5
abundance: .
CDR3nt: TGTGCCTGGAGTCAGTACCAAGAGACCCAGTACTTC
CDR3aa: CAWSQYQETQYF

v_gene: TRBV9
d_gene: TRBD1
j_gene: TRBJ1-5
abundance: many
CDR3nt: TGTGCCAGCAGCACCTCCGGGACAGGGGATCAGCCCCAGCATTTT
CDR3aa: CASSTSGTGDQPQHF

v_gene: TRBV27
d_gene: TRBD2
j_gene: TRBJ2-7
abundance: few
CDR3nt: TGTGCCAGCACTCCGTCGGGGGGCTCCTACGAGCAGTACTTC
CDR3aa: CASTPSGGSYEQYF

v_gene: TRBV29-1
d_gene: .
j_gene: TRBJ1-1
abundance: many
CDR3nt: TGCAGCGTTTATTCGGCGTCGGGGACTGAAGCTTTCTTT
CDR3aa: CSVYSASGTEAFF

v_gene: TRBV6-1
d_gene: .
j_gene: TRBJ2-5
abundance: many
CDR3nt: TGTGCCAGCAGTCCCGGGGCTAGCGCCCAGTACTTC
CDR3aa: CASSPGASAQYF

v_gene: TRBV12-5
d_gene: .
j_gene: TRBJ1-5
abundance: many
CDR3nt: TGTGCTAGTGGTTTTGTGGGAGACCAGCCCCAGCATTTT
CDR3aa: CASGFVGDQPQHF

v_gene: TRBV6-1
d_gene: TRBD2
j_gene: TRBJ2-2
abundance: many
CDR3nt: TGTGCCAGCAGTGAAGCTAGCGGGGGGGCCGGGGAGCTGTTTTTT
CDR3aa: CASSEASGGAGELFF

v_gene: TRBV11-2
d_gene: .
j_gene: TRBJ2-1
abundance: many
CDR3nt: TGTGCCAGCAGCTTAAGCGAACTAAGCTCCTACAATGAGCAGTTCTTC
CDR3aa: CASSLSELSSYNEQFF

v_gene: TRBV11-2
d_gene: TRBD1
j_gene: TRBJ1-2
abundance: many
CDR3nt: TGTGCCAGCAGATCGGACAGGGGCAATGGCTACACCTTC
CDR3aa: CASRSDRGNGYTF

v_gene: TRBV30
d_gene: TRBD2
j_gene: TRBJ2-7
abundance: .
CDR3nt: TGTGCCTGGAGGAGGAGCGGGAGAACGTCCCCCTACGAGCAGTACTTC
CDR3aa: CAWRRSGRTSPYEQYF

v_gene: TRBV2
d_gene: .
j_gene: TRBJ2-7
abundance: many
CDR3nt: TGTGCCAGCAGCCTTACACGTTACGAGCAGTACTTC
CDR3aa: CASSLTRYEQYF

v_gene: TRBV12-3/TRBV12-4
d_gene: .
j_gene: TRBJ2-7
abundance: .
CDR3nt: TGTGCCAGCAGTTTCCGGGGGGCGTCCGAGCAGTACTTC
CDR3aa: CASSFRGASEQYF

v_gene: TRBV20-1
d_gene: TRBD1
j_gene: TRBJ2-7
abundance: .
CDR3nt: TGCAGTGCTGGACAGGGGGCAGGGAGATACGAGCAGTACTTC
CDR3aa: CSAGQGAGRYEQYF

v_gene: TRBV4-1
d_gene: .
j_gene: TRBJ1-3
abundance: .
CDR3nt: TGCGCCAGCAGACAGATTGGGAGCTCTGGAAACACCATATATTTT
CDR3aa: CASRQIGSSGNTIYF

v_gene: TRBV6-1
d_gene: .
j_gene: TRBJ1-1
abundance: few
CDR3nt: TGTGCCACCAAAACGGAATGGGCTGAAGCTTTCTTT
CDR3aa: CATKTEWAEAFF

v_gene: TRBV5-1
d_gene: TRBD1
j_gene: TRBJ1-4
abundance: .
CDR3nt: TGCGCCAGCAGCCGGGACAGGTCGGAGGAAAAACTGTTTTTT
CDR3aa: CASSRDRSEEKLFF

v_gene: TRBV24-1
d_gene: TRBD1
j_gene: TRBJ2-2
abundance: few
CDR3nt: TGTGCCACCAGACCGGGACAGGGTTTCCCCGGGGAGCTGTTTTTT
CDR3aa: CATRPGQGFPGELFF

v_gene: TRBV20-1
d_gene: TRBD2
j_gene: TRBJ2-2
abundance: .
CDR3nt: TGCAGTGCTAGAGAGGGTAGCGGGGTTGGGGAGCTGTTTTTT
CDR3aa: CSAREGSGVGELFF

v_gene: TRBV20-1
d_gene: TRBD1
j_gene: TRBJ1-6
abundance: few
CDR3nt: TGCAGTGCTAGGAGACAGGGGGCTGAATCACCCCTCCACTTT
CDR3aa: CSARRQGAESPLHF

v_gene: TRBV4-1
d_gene: .
j_gene: TRBJ2-1
abundance: .
CDR3nt: TGCGCCAGCAGCCAAGATGAGGACAAAGGCCGCTACAATGAGCAGTTCTTC
CDR3aa: CASSQDEDKGRYNEQFF

v_gene: TRBV10-3
d_gene: .
j_gene: TRBJ2-7
abundance: .
CDR3nt: TGTGCTATCAGGAAGGGGAGCTCCTACGAGCAGTACTTC
CDR3aa: CAIRKGSSYEQYF

v_gene: TRBV6-1
d_gene: .
j_gene: TRBJ1-2
abundance: few
CDR3nt: TGTGCCAGCAGCCCCATGGGTTATGGCCACACCTTC
CDR3aa: CASSPMGYGHTF

v_gene: TRBV10-2
d_gene: .
j_gene: TRBJ1-1
abundance: many
CDR3nt: TGCGCCAGCAGCGAGCCAGGTCTGAACACTGAAGCTTTCTTT
CDR3aa: CASSEPGLNTEAFF